The clone carrying this T cell receptor (beta chain) has just a few counts. The sorted Tregs were CD4+CD25+CD127-/low cells. Semi-nested PCR with Nested Universal Primer A followed constant-region reverse priming of full-length variable regions. MiXCR, applied by TCRdb to the 5' RACE reads, yields one record per CDR3 protein. The repertoire holds approximately 50,000 distinct CDR3 sequences, with less than 30% as singletons. Germline-derived CDR1 and CDR2 are GTSNPN and SVGIG (reference sequence). Trimming removed 5 bases at V and 7 bases at J, with 10 bases between. The CDR3 extends over 11 amino acids.

The sequenced sample consisted of tumor-infiltrating Tregs sorted from the breast tumor. This chain joins TRBV30 and TRBJ2-3; D uncertain. This receptor was taken from a female donor with breast cancer. Here the CDR3 DNA reads TGTGCCTGGGGCCAAGGTTATACGCAGTATTTT. It translates to CAWGQGYTQYF.